This T cell receptor beta chain was found in a study of cytomegalovirus exposure and HLA in healthy donors. The junction had 6 bases not matched to a gene; V was cut back by 4 bases and J by 2 bases. The CDR3 contains 15 residues. The germline V gene has CDR1 MNHEY and CDR2 SVGAGI. 60 Vbeta and 13 Jbeta primers were used in PCR. Profiled with immunoSEQ multiplex PCR; TCRdb holds only in-frame clones, not every one. Its table records approximately 72,000 clones. Study conclusions and caveats: Earlier findings revealed that most TCR beta V segments proved productive either about 87% or about 30% of the time. Reports showed the classifier diagnosing cytomegalovirus status with high specificity and sensitivity. There were fewer than 200 TCR beta chains listed as cytomegalovirus-associated. It was in a later analysis that TCR association rates were seen to vary by HLA locus, highest for DRB1 and lowest for HLA-C.

Comments on this clone: Its antigen is not known.

The receptor's source is a man aged 40-50 years in good health and CMV-seronegative. The source material was PBMCs. V usage is TRBV6-5 and J usage is TRBJ2-3; 7 positions agree with TRBD1. The CDR3 is CASSWTGRDTDTQYF. The CDR3 DNA follows: TGTGCCAGCAGTTGGACAGGCCGAGACACAGATACGCAGTATTTT.